Shown below are 21 T cell receptor beta chains from a single sample sequenced in a study of T cell responses to AZD1222 COVID-19 vaccine. The method was immunoSEQ multiplex PCR; TCRdb's version includes in-frame clones alone and lacks a portion of them. The table includes approximately 180,000 clones, roughly 89% detected once. The source was peripheral blood, collected on day 0 of AZD1222 vaccination. Receptor source: an adult in good health.

The rearrangement links TRBV29-1 to TRBJ2-5, with 7 bases identical to TRBD1. The CDR3 runs to 12 residues. Germline V gene sequence: CDR1 SQVTM, CDR2 ANQGSEA. Trimming took 7 bases from V and 4 from J; bases not matched to a gene: 6. Here the CDR3 DNA reads TGCAGCGGTCAACAGGGGAGAGAGACCCAGTACTTC. As protein: CSGQQGRETQYF.

The V and J genes are TRBV30 and TRBJ1-2, with 7 bases matching TRBD1. This CDR3 is built from 13 residues. V gave up 8 bases and J gave up 2 bases; unmatched junction bases: 8. Per the germline V gene, CDR1 is GTSNPN and CDR2 is SVGIG (reference sequence). In nucleotides, the CDR3 is TGTGCCGGTGAAACCAGGGGGAACTATGGCTACACCTTC. It yields the protein CAGETRGNYGYTF. Together with reference TRBV30 and TRBJ1-2, the CDR3 gives the full variable domain: SQTIHQWPATLVQPVGSPLSLECTVEGTSNPNLYWYRQAAGRGLQLLFYSVGIGQISSEVPQNLSASRPQDRQFILSSKKLLLSDSGFYLCAGETRGNYGYTFGSGTRLTVV.

The rearrangement links TRBV20-1 to TRBJ1-5, with D tentatively TRBD1 (5 bases). Germline V gene data show CDR1 as DFQATT and CDR2 as SNEGSKA (reference sequence). The germline V and J ends were trimmed by 3 bases and 4 bases, with 7 bases remaining between them. This CDR3 is 12 amino acids long. The CDR3 protein is CSASDRNQPQHF. The CDR3 coding sequence is TGCAGTGCTAGTGACAGAAATCAGCCCCAGCATTTT.

The gene calls are TRBV4-1 and TRBJ2-3; D may be TRBD1 or TRBD2 (5 bases each). V lost 4 bases to trimming and J lost 0 bases, with 8 bases between them. There are 14 residues in the CDR3. CDR1 and CDR2 from the germline V gene are MGHRA and YSYEKL. The CDR3 coding sequence is TGCGCCAGCAGCCTCGGGGCTAGCACAGATACGCAGTATTTT. Its protein is CASSLGASTDTQYF.

The chain uses TRBV7-2 and TRBJ1-1; no firm D call. Trimming removed 3 bases at V and 1 base at J, with 9 bases between. The CDR3 loop spans 14 amino acids. The germline V gene has CDR1 SGHTA and CDR2 FQGNSA. The CDR3 DNA reads as TGTGCCAGCAGCTTTCAGCCAGGGAACACTGAAGCTTTCTTT. It is translated as CASSFQPGNTEAFF.

V usage is TRBV4-3 and J usage is TRBJ2-1; D unclear. The CDR3 consists of 15 residues. The V gene's germline CDR1 is LGHNA and CDR2 YSLEER. V lost 1 base and J lost 9, with 16 bases in between. The CDR3 DNA is TGCGCCAGCAGCCAAGGTTACCGGTCGATGAGTGAGCAGTTCTTC. It translates to CASSQGYRSMSEQFF.

This chain links TRBV11-3 with TRBJ2-5; possibly TRBD2 for D (5 bases). The CDR3 runs 13 residues. Looked up from germline, CDR1 is SGHNT and CDR2 is YENEEA. Trimming cost V 5 bases and J 7 bases, with 14 bases left between them. Here the CDR3 DNA reads TGTGCCAGCAGCCGGGAACCCAGTCTGACCCAGTACTTC. It specifies CASSREPSLTQYF.

The chain is built from TRBV6-5 and TRBJ1-2; a weak D match, TRBD1 (5 bases). V shed 2 bases and J shed 4 bases, with 11 bases lying between them. Germline V lookup: CDR1 MNHEY, CDR2 SVGAGI. This CDR3 comprises 14 residues. CDR3 region: CASSYGGVGYGYTF. In DNA, the CDR3 is TGTGCCAGCAGTTACGGGGGTGTGGGCTATGGCTACACCTTC.

CDR3 in amino acids: CASSERADSTNEKLFF. The CDR3 bases are TGCGCCAGCAGCGAAAGAGCAGATTCAACTAATGAAAAACTGTTTTTT. V and J are TRBV4-3 and TRBJ1-4, with D hard to call. V was shortened by 5 bases and J by 0 bases, with 13 bases between the two germline ends. Germline loops: CDR1 LGHNA, CDR2 YSLEER. This CDR3 region has 16 residues.

The rearrangement links TRBV19 to TRBJ2-3; TRBD2 matches at 7 bases. The germline CDR1 and CDR2 sequences are LNHDA and SQIVND (reference sequence). The CDR3 extends over 15 amino acids. The V and J ends lost 3 bases and 1 base, in that order; junction bases with no gene match: 4. The chain's CDR3 is CASSMGGGRTDTQYF. DNA of the CDR3: TGTGCCAGTAGTATGGGGGGGGGACGCACAGATACGCAGTATTTT.

In its sample, this clone was seen a few times. V usage is TRBV28 and J usage is TRBJ2-1; 9 nucleotides agree with TRBD2. Germline CDR1 reads MDHEN; CDR2 reads SYDVKM. V was pared by 9 bases and J by 9 bases, with 9 bases of the junction left unmatched. CDR3 length: 13 amino acids. The CDR3 DNA sequence: TGTGCCAGTGGAAAAGCGGGAGGCCGTGAGCAGTTCTTC. Amino acid sequence: CASGKAGGREQFF.

This clone showed up just a few times. The V call is TRBV11-2, the J call TRBJ1-1; 8 nucleotides line up with TRBD1. This CDR3 is built from 16 residues. Germline CDR1 is SGHAT and CDR2 is FQNNGV. Trimming at V came to 5 bases and at J to 3 bases, leaving 11 bases not matched to a gene. The CDR3 DNA reads TGTGCCAGCAGCCGAATAGCACCACAGGGGGACACTGAAGCTTTCTTT. This encodes CASSRIAPQGDTEAFF.

This sequence joins TRBV15 and TRBJ1-1, with D tentatively TRBD1 (6 bases). This CDR3 spans 14 amino acids. The V end lost 7 bases, the J end lost 0 bases, and 12 bases lay between the germline ends. Germline loops: CDR1 LNHNV, CDR2 YYDKDF (reference sequence). CDR3 amino acids: CATTQGIMNTEAFF. The CDR3 DNA reads TGTGCCACCACCCAGGGGATTATGAACACTGAAGCTTTCTTT.

This chain joins TRBV4-1 and TRBJ1-5; tentatively, D is TRBD1 (5 bases). Germline CDR1 is MGHRA and CDR2 is YSYEKL. V was cut by 0 bases and J by 6 bases, with 9 bases left in between. This CDR3 contains 14 residues. DNA for the CDR3: TGCGCCAGCAGCCAAGATTCAGGGTTTCAGCCCCAGCATTTT. Translating gives CASSQDSGFQPQHF.

The chain links TRBV19 to TRBJ2-1; 10 bases align to TRBD2. Germline CDR1 LNHDA, CDR2 SQIVND (reference sequence). The V segment lost 6 bases and the J segment 8 bases; nucleotides outside the gene matches: 10. CDR3 length equals 15 residues. CDR3 amino acids: CASRAGGPPVYEQFF. The DNA of the CDR3 is TGTGCCAGTAGAGCGGGAGGGCCCCCGGTATATGAGCAGTTCTTC.

This chain links TRBV6-6 with TRBJ2-1; D gene unclear. Looked up from germline, CDR1 is MNHNY and CDR2 is SVGAGI (reference sequence). V shed 5 bases and J shed 0 bases, with 14 bases lying between them. The CDR3 sequence is 16 residues long. The CDR3 reads CASSPPPPSSYNEQFF. DNA for the CDR3: TGTGCCAGCAGTCCACCCCCTCCGAGCTCCTACAATGAGCAGTTCTTC.

This clone has just one count. The V call is TRBV7-6, the J call TRBJ2-1; D is perhaps TRBD2 (7 bases). This CDR3 region has 14 residues. The V gene's germline CDR1 is SGHVS and CDR2 FNYEAQ. V lost 3 bases and J lost 9, with 15 bases in between. The CDR3 DNA sequence: TGTGCCAGCAGCTTGGGGGGGCTCAAGCGTGAGCAGTTCTTC. This translates into CASSLGGLKREQFF.

This clone was found once. The chain carries TRBV2 and TRBJ2-2; D remains unclear. This CDR3 contains 14 residues. The germline V gene has CDR1 SNHLY and CDR2 FYNNEI. Trimming took off 3 bases at V and 9 bases at J, with 14 bases between the two ends. Written as DNA, the CDR3 is TGTGCCAGCAGTGACACACCGAGCCTCAGGGAGCTGTTTTTT. It is translated as CASSDTPSLRELFF.

V and J are TRBV6-6 and TRBJ1-5, with D possibly matching TRBD1 (5 bases). This CDR3 contains 13 residues. The germline CDR1 and CDR2 sequences are MNHNY and SVGAGI (reference sequence). Between the trimmed V and J ends, which lost 11 bases and 6 bases, there was a span of 17 bases. Here the CDR3 reads CALSGALGQPQHF. The CDR3 DNA follows: TGTGCCCTGAGCGGGGCCCTGGGTCAGCCCCAGCATTTT.

This clone has just a few counts. The rearrangement joins TRBV7-7 to TRBJ2-2; D not resolved. The germline gives CDR1 SSHAT, CDR2 FNYEAQ (reference sequence). The CDR3 is 14 residues long. V lost 1 base and J lost 1, with 4 bases in between. CDR3 amino acids: CASSLDRNTGELFF. In DNA form, the CDR3 reads TGTGCCAGCAGCTTAGACAGGAACACCGGGGAGCTGTTTTTT.

This clone was detected once. The chain employs TRBV15 and TRBJ1-2; possibly TRBD1 for D (5 bases). The CDR3 has 13 residues. Germline lookup yields CDR1 LNHNV and CDR2 YYDKDF (reference sequence). Trimming took 1 base from V and 3 from J, leaving 6 bases between them. The chain's CDR3 is CATSRGGDYGYTF. CDR3 DNA: TGTGCCACCAGCAGAGGGGGGGACTATGGCTACACCTTC.